Listed here is a single T cell receptor (beta chain). Its antigen is not identified. Germline is not matched at one junction end, which may reflect a read error. Assay used: immunoSEQ multiplex PCR; TCRdb lists only in-frame clones, some missing. The sample yields about 130,000 clones, approximately 85% seen once. These data originate in a study of cytotoxic CD8 clonotypes in ibrutinib-treated CLL. The germline V gene encodes CDR1 MDHEN and CDR2 SYDVKM. The length of the CDR3 is 13 residues. Overall study findings and caveats: There were few public clonotypes, and on treatment they contracted or stayed stable.

The chain employs TRBV28 and TRBJ2-4; TRBD1 is a possible D gene (6 bases). This specimen consisted of PBMCs, obtained after 24 months of ibrutinib treatment. The TCR was taken from a human donor with chronic lymphocytic leukemia. CDR3 in amino acids: CASSPPGQRIGHF. DNA of the CDR3: TGTGCCAGCAGTCCCCCGGGACAACGAATAGGGCACTTC.